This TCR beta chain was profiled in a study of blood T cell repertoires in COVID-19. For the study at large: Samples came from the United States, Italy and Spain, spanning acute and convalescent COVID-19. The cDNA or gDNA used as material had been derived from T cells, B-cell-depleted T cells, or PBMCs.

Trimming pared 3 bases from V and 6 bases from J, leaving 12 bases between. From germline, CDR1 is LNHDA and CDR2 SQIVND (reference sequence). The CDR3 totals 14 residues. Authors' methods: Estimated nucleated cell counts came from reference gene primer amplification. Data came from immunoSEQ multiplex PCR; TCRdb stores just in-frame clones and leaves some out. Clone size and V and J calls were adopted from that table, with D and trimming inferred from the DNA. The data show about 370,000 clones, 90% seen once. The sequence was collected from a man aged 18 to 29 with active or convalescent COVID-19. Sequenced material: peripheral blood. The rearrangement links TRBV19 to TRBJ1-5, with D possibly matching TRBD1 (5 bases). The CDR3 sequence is CASSMSRDTQPQHF. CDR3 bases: TGTGCCAGTAGTATGAGCAGGGATACTCAGCCCCAGCATTTT.